This T cell receptor (beta chain) was identified during a study of blood T cells in healthy people across ages. Germline loops: CDR1 SGHAT, CDR2 FQNNGV. V shed 5 bases and J shed 1 base, with 20 bases lying between them. The CDR3 has 17 amino acids. There are a few counts of this clonotype. Its target is unknown. General observations from the study: Higher diversity and more naive CD4+ cells were features of long-lived donors, compared to aged donors.

Primed by a sample-barcoded 5' primer and a J-beta primer mix, a second PCR proceeded for about 6 to 11 cycles. TCRdb analysed the 5' RACE reads with MiXCR anew, one entry per CDR3 protein. Among 800,000 to 1,300,000 distinct CDR3 sequences listed, about 25% were seen once. Separately, the same data were catalogued under a study of T cells of mothers and their children. From that paper: The authors added sample barcodes and 2-4 random nucleotides using the M1S primer of the second PCR. Per child, 2.5 million to 3 million TCR beta CDR3 reads were obtained, against over 8.5 million per mother.

J is TRBJ1-1 and V is TRBV11-2, with D possibly TRBD1 on 5 matching bases. Sequenced material: blood. This sequence was found in a girl aged 2 to 9 in good health. As DNA, the CDR3 is TGTGCCAGCAGCAGCTTACCAACGCCGAGGGGGAACACTGAAGCTTTCTTT. Amino acids: CASSSLPTPRGNTEAFF.